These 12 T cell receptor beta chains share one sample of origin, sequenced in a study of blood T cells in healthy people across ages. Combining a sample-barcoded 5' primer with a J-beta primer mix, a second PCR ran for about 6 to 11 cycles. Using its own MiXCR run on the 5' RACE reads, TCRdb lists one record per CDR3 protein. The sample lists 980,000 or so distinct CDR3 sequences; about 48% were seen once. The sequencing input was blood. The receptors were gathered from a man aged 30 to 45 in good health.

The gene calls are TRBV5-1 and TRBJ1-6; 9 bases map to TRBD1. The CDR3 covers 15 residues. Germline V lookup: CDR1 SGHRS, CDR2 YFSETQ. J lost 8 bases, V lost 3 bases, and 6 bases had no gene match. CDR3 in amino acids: CASSWDRVEYSPLHF. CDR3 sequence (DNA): TGCGCCAGCAGCTGGGACAGGGTTGAATATTCACCCCTCCACTTT. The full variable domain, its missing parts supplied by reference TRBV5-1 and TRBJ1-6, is KAGVTQTPRYLIKTRGQQVTLSCSPISGHRSVSWYQQTPGQGLQFLFEYFSETQRNKGNFPGRFSGRQFSNSRSEMNVSTLELGDSALYLCASSWDRVEYSPLHFGNGTRLTVT.

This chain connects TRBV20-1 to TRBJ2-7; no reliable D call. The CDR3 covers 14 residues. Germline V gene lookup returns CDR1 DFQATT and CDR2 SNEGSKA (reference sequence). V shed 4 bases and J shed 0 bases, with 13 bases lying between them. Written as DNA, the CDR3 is TGCAGTGCTACCGGCCGGGTGAGCTCCTACGAGCAGTACTTC. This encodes CSATGRVSSYEQYF.

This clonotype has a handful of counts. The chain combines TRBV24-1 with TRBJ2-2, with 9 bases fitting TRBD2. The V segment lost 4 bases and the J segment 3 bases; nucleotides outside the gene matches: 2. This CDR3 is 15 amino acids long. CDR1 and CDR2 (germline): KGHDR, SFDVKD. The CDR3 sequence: CATSEIAGDTGELFF. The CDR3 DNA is TGTGCCACCAGTGAAATAGCGGGGGACACCGGGGAGCTGTTTTTT.

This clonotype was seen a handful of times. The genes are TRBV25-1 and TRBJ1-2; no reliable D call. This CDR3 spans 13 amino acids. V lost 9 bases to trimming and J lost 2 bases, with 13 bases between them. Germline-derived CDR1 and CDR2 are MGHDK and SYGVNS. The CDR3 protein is CASSMTLNYGYTF. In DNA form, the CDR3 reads TGTGCCAGTTCAATGACACTAAACTATGGCTACACCTTC.

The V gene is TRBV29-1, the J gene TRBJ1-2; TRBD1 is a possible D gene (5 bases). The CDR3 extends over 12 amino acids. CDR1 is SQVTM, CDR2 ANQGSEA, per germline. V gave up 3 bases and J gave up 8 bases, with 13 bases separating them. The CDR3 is CSVDSGLGGYTF. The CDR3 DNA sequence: TGCAGCGTTGATTCAGGGTTGGGAGGCTACACCTTC.

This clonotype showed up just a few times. CDR3 sequence (DNA): TGTGCCAGCAGTTTTAACATCGACTACGAGCAGTACTTC. It encodes CASSFNIDYEQYF. The chain couples TRBV27 to TRBJ2-7, with unresolved D. Germline V gene data show CDR1 as MNHEY and CDR2 as SMNVEV (reference sequence). With 3 bases removed from V and 3 bases from J, the gap between germline ends came to 9 bases. This CDR3 region has 13 residues.

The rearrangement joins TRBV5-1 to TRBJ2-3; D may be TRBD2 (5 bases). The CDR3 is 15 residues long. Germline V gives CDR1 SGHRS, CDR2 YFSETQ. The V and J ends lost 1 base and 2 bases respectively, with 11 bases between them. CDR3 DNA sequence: TGCGCCAGCAGCTTGCCAGCGGCGCCCACAGATACGCAGTATTTT. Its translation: CASSLPAAPTDTQYF.

CDR3 sequence reads: CASSGGKADLYNEQFF. CDR3 coding DNA: TGTGCCAGCAGCGGAGGTAAGGCGGACTTATACAATGAGCAGTTCTTC. The chain uses TRBV4-2 and TRBJ2-1, with D tentatively TRBD2 (5 bases). Deletions cut 5 bases from V and 4 bases from J, with 18 bases between. CDR3 length equals 16 residues. CDR1 is LGHNA, CDR2 YNFKEQ, per germline.

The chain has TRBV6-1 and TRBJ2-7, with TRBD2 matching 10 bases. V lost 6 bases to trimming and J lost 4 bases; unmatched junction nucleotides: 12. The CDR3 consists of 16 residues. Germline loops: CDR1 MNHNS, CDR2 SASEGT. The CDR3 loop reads CASSQLQLAGGYEQYF. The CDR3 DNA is TGTGCCAGCAGCCAACTACAATTAGCGGGGGGATACGAGCAGTACTTC.

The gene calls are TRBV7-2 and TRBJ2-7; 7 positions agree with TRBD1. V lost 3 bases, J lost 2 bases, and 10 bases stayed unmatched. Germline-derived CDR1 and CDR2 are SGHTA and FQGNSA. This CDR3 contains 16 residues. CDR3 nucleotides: TGTGCCAGCAGCTTTCGTGGGACAGTCCCACCCTACGAGCAGTACTTC. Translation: CASSFRGTVPPYEQYF.

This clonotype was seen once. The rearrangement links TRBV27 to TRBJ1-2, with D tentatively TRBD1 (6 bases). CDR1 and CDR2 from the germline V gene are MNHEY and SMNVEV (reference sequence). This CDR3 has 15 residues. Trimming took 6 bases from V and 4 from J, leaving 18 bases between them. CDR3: CASRATGDRPYGYTF. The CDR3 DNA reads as TGTGCCAGCAGAGCTACCGGAGACAGGCCCTATGGCTACACCTTC.

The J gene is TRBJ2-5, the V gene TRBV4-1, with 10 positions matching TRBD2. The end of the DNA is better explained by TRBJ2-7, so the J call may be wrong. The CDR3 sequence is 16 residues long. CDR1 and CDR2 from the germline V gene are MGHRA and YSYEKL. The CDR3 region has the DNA TGCGCCAGCAGCCAAGACCCTAGCGGGAGCTACTTCGAGCAGTACTTC. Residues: CASSQDPSGSYFEQYF.